This T cell receptor beta chain comes out of a study of blood T cells in healthy people across ages. Study outcomes and limitations: Measured against age, TCR beta diversity per million T cells decreased in a roughly linear manner. The study lacked donor CMV status, which possibly confounded expanded clonotype changes.

Germline V gene sequence: CDR1 MGHRA, CDR2 YSYEKL. This CDR3 has 16 residues. Trimming left V 0 bases short and J 2 bases short, with 11 bases between. Primed by a sample-barcoded 5' primer and a J-beta primer mix, a second PCR proceeded for 7 to 11 cycles. One entry per CDR3 protein results from TCRdb running MiXCR on the 5' RACE reads. There are some 1.5 million distinct CDR3 sequences in the sample; under 30% occur only once, and about 8% lies in the top ten. This clonotype was recorded many times. Its antigen is still unknown. Total RNA amounts of at least 5.5 micrograms were extracted per sample. The genes are TRBV4-1 and TRBJ2-1, with D tentatively TRBD1 or TRBD2 (5 bases each). What was sequenced was blood. The source is a woman in her twenties or thirties in good health. In DNA, the CDR3 is TGCGCCAGCAGCCAAGAGGGATGGGGGACCTACAATGAGCAGTTCTTC. Amino acids: CASSQEGWGTYNEQFF.